The TCR beta chain under discussion was sequenced for a study of CD8 T cells in ankylosing spondylitis. Details on this clonotype: The target antigen is unknown.

V was pared by 5 bases and J by 5 bases, with 7 bases of the junction left unmatched. This CDR3 is 15 amino acids long. CDR1 and CDR2 (germline): SEHNR, FQNEAQ (reference sequence). TCRdb ran MiXCR on the 5' RACE reads and lists one entry per CDR3 protein. The sample holds 130,000 or so distinct CDR3 sequences, 17% seen once. Study results and limitations: For ankylosing spondylitis blood, a TCR beta motif of eight or nine highly homologous variants appeared characteristic. The clones that were linked to disease were reported to be significantly enriched in matched synovial fluid samples from ankylosing spondylitis patients. The disease-linked clones had a CD8+ phenotype and low blood frequencies.

The V call is TRBV7-9, the J call TRBJ1-4; 8 bases map to TRBD1. The receptor's source is a male donor with ankylosing spondylitis. The sample taken for sequencing was blood, either unsorted or a sorted T cell fraction (not recorded which). This CDR3 reads CASSETDRENEKLFF. CDR3 bases: TGTGCCAGCAGCGAAACGGACAGGGAGAATGAAAAACTGTTTTTT.